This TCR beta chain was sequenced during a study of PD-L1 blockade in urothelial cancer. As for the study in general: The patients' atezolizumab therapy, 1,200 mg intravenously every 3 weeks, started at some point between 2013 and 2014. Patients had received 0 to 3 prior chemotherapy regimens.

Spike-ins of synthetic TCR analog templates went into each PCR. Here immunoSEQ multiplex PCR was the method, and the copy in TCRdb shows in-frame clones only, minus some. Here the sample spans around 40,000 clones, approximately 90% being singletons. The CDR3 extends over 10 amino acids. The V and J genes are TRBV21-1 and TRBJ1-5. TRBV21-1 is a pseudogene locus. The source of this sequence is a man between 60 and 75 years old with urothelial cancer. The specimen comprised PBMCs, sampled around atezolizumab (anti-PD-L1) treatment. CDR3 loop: CASSPGPQHF. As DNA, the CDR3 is TGTGCCAGCAGCCCGGGGCCCCAGCATTTT.